This T cell receptor (beta chain) stems from a study of CD8+ T cells in alopecia areata (dated by TCRdb to the late 2010s). Regarding the study in general: The treated patients, all with moderate-to-severe alopecia areata, were enrolled in an open-label pilot trial of oral tofacitinib given at 5 to 10 mg twice daily. Tofacitinib was given for 6 to 18 months, followed by 6 months of follow-up off drug to assess delayed response and recurrence. For the treated patients, the SALT score, which quantifies what percentage of scalp surface area is affected, served as the measure of disease severity. The study used high-throughput TCRbeta sequencing to examine T cell clonal expansion in alopecia areata, in both the C3H/HeJ mouse model and human patients. In humans, TCRbeta sequencing was performed on scalp tissue and on sorted CD4+ and CD8+ peripheral blood T cells from healthy controls and from patients with patchy or totalis/universalis alopecia areata. Biopsies were taken from tofacitinib-treated patients at baseline and again at 4 and 24 weeks into treatment, and several of those patients also had a later scalp biopsy. Scalp clonality was compared across normal scalp (n=4), patchy alopecia areata scalp (n=8), and alopecia totalis/universalis scalp (n=8). RNA was obtained with the PAXgene miRNA kit for fixed scalp, the miRNeasy kit for PBMCs, and the RNeasy kit for mouse skin. immunoSEQ multiplex PCR using 35 Vbeta forward primers and 13 Jbeta reverse primers was used to amplify TCRbeta CDR3 regions.

Here is what the overall study found, with its caveats: Because the treated cohort was small and had only one nonresponder, larger studies are needed to examine links between baseline CD8+ expansion and response. Resident alphabeta T cells in normal human skin are also sequenced, complicating scalp TCR repertoire analysis, unlike mouse skin dominated by gammadelta T cells. Higher clonality and more expanded CD8+ clones were observed in lesional scalp than in normal scalp, particularly in alopecia totalis/universalis, a finding suggestive of antigenic drive. Scalp clonality and the number of expanded CD8+ clones among the top 100 scalp clones were significantly decreased by tofacitinib. Shared TCR sequences between patients were less evident than in mice, which may be partly attributable to HLA diversity in the patient population. During tofacitinib treatment, many expanded lesional clones stuck around in both scalp and blood, and this persistence may partly explain why relapse happens after treatment is stopped.

This clone has a handful of counts. It lacks a known antigen. The sample holds no much larger clone one base away, and base qualities are not on file. Libraries were made using the immunoSEQ multiplex PCR assay. RNA was extracted from all samples and reverse transcribed into cDNA, which served as template for TCR sequencing. First-strand cDNA was synthesized using SuperScript III with a 2:1 mix of oligo-dT and random hexamers. A synthetic immune receptor repertoire was used to measure amplification bias, and any remaining bias was corrected computationally. The published analysis was carried out like this. After raw reads were preprocessed to remove errors, the CDR3 was defined following IMGT conventions as running from the conserved cysteine to phenylalanine. Clonality was calculated as 1 minus Shannon entropy normalized by log2 of the number of productive unique TCRs. Scalp TCRbeta sequences were cross-referenced with sorted blood CD4 and CD8 repertoires so that the CD4 or CD8 identity of scalp clones could be inferred. TCRdb obtained this table from immuneACCESS and retained in-frame rearrangements with V and J assigned. These tables miss some clones; where compared with another copy, unresolved V genes account for less than half of the shortfall, and the remainder is unexplained. V and J calls and clone size are copied from that table; D and trimming were computed from the DNA. The table for this sample lists 150,000 to 200,000 clones; about three fifths of them were counted only once. The top ten clonotypes cover 16% of the sample.

According to the study, the label for this sample's treatment or condition signals: oral pan-JAK inhibitor, 5-10 mg twice daily. From alopecia areata patients, peripheral blood was collected along with lesional scalp punch biopsies. PBMCs were separated by density centrifugation and stained for CD3, CD4 and CD8, after which CD4+ and CD8+ T cells were sorted on a FACSAria. V sheds 4 bases and J sheds 1 base, leaving 7 bases between their ends. CDR1 and CDR2, per the germline V gene, are MNHNS and SASEGT. Including the terminal cysteine and phenylalanine, the CDR3 comprises 13 residues. The DNA shown is the 39-base CDR3, in frame from base 1.

The specimen was CD4+ T cells sorted from blood, collected at approximately week 55, from a patient treated with tofacitinib. This chain is built from TRBV6-1 and TRBJ2-5; TRBD2 is possibly the D segment (5 matching bases). This clonotype originated in a human donor with alopecia areata. DNA sequence: TGTGCCAGCAGTGTGGACTTCCAAGAGACCCAGTACTTC. This sequence encodes CASSVDFQETQYF.